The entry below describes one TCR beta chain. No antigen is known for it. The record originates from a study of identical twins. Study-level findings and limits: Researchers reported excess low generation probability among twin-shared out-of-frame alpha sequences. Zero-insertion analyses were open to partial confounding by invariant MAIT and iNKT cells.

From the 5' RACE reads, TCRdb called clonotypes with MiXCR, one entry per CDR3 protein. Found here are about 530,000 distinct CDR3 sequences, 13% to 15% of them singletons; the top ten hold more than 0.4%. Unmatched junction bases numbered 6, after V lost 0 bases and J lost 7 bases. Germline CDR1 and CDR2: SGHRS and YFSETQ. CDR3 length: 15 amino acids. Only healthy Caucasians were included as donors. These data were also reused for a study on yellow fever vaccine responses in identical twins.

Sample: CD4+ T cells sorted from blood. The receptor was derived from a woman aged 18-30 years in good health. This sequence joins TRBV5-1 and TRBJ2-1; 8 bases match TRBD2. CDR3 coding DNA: TGCGCCAGCAGCTTGGTACTAGCGGCGGGGAATGAGCAGTTCTTC. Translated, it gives CASSLVLAAGNEQFF.